The 26 T cell receptor beta chains given below trace back to one sample, sequenced in a study of CD8 T cells in Susac syndrome (dated by TCRdb to between 2018 and 2021). The library was produced with the immunoSEQ multiplex PCR assay. RNA was extracted using the RNeasy kit, and about 0.45 to 1 ug of the RNA was reverse transcribed with random hexamers. The public reads were reanalyzed by TCRdb: fastp trimming at Q25, MiXCR alignment, in-frame beta chains only. Entries are consolidated by CDR3 protein sequence, retaining the most common genes and DNA. The sample data list 200,000 or so distinct CDR3 sequences, and 95% of these were observed just once. Of the sample, around 0.15% is held by the ten largest clones. Material: CD8+ T cells from PBMCs. All receptors derive from a human donor with Susac syndrome.

The rearrangement uses TRBV4-1 and TRBJ2-1, with D uncertain. Germline V gives CDR1 MGHRA, CDR2 YSYEKL. Deletions cut 1 base from V and 8 bases from J, with 9 bases between. This CDR3 is 13 amino acids long. CDR3 DNA: TGCGCCAGCAGCCAAGTACTACTCGATGAGCAGTTCTTC. Protein product: CASSQVLLDEQFF.

V is TRBV6-5 and J is TRBJ1-2; D is unclear. The germline V gene has CDR1 MNHEY and CDR2 SVGAGI. The V gene lost 8 bases and the J gene lost 0 bases, with 7 bases spanning the gap. This CDR3 region has 12 residues. This CDR3 reads CASGLTNYGYTF. CDR3 in DNA: TGTGCCAGCGGCCTAACTAACTATGGCTACACCTTC.

The gene calls are TRBV3-1 and TRBJ2-7; 13 positions agree with TRBD2. V shed 4 bases and J 2 bases; nucleotides not matched to a gene: 5. The germline gives CDR1 LGHDT, CDR2 YNNKEL (reference sequence). The CDR3 has 16 amino acids. The CDR3 DNA sequence: TGTGCCAGCAGCCTGCGAGGACTAGCGGGGGCCTACGAGCAGTACTTC. It codes for CASSLRGLAGAYEQYF.

V usage is TRBV21-1 and J usage is TRBJ2-7; the table's D call, TRBD2, has no DNA check behind it. TRBV21-1 is recorded as a pseudogene. The CDR3 has 13 amino acids. Here the CDR3 reads CASSGGHSCEQYF. The CDR3 nucleotides are TGTGCCAGCAGCGGAGGACACTCGTGTGAGCAGTACTTC.

The chain carries TRBV20-1 and TRBJ1-5; 8 positions match TRBD1. The CDR3 runs to 13 residues. Germline V gene sequence: CDR1 DFQATT, CDR2 SNEGSKA (reference sequence). The trim removed 6 bases at V and 7 bases at J, leaving 8 bases unmatched. CDR3 amino acids: CSATDRVGQPQHF. The CDR3 nucleotides read TGCAGTGCAACGGACAGGGTAGGGCAGCCCCAGCATTTT.

The chain recombines TRBV29-1 with TRBJ1-2; no clear D gene. The length of the CDR3 is 11 residues. Germline values: CDR1 SQVTM, CDR2 ANQGSEA. The V end lost 0 bases, the J end lost 8 bases, and 7 bases lay between the germline ends. The chain's CDR3 is CSVEDLRGYTF. CDR3 sequence (DNA): TGCAGCGTTGAAGATCTTAGGGGCTACACCTTC.

The J gene is TRBJ2-7, the V gene TRBV20-1; D gene ambiguous. Germline V gene sequence: CDR1 DFQATT, CDR2 SNEGSKA (reference sequence). Trimming stripped 5 bases from V and 3 bases from J, with 17 bases between. The CDR3 spans 14 residues. The CDR3 region is CSAGMVESNYEQYF. CDR3 sequence (DNA): TGCAGTGCTGGAATGGTCGAATCCAACTACGAGCAGTACTTC.

This clonotype was seen only a few times. This rearrangement joins TRBV30 to TRBJ2-7, with D uncertain. This CDR3 has 12 amino acids. Germline loops: CDR1 GTSNPN, CDR2 SVGIG (reference sequence). Trimming pared 1 base from V and 2 bases from J, leaving 6 bases between. CDR3 loop: CAWSASTYEQYF. CDR3 DNA: TGTGCCTGGAGTGCCAGCACCTACGAGCAGTACTTC.

This clonotype came up a few times. V usage is TRBV19 and J usage is TRBJ1-5; TRBD1 agrees at 7 bases. The germline CDR1 and CDR2 sequences are LNHDA and SQIVND (reference sequence). The trim removed 5 bases at V and 4 bases at J, leaving 5 bases unmatched. The length of the CDR3 is 14 residues. CDR3: CASSVGTENQPQHF. DNA of the CDR3: TGTGCCAGTAGTGTCGGGACAGAAAATCAGCCCCAGCATTTT.

This clonotype occurred once. The rearrangement links TRBV18 to TRBJ1-5, with TRBD1 matching over 10 bases. CDR1 is KGHSH, CDR2 LQKENI, per germline. V lost 3 bases and J lost 1; bases outside the gene matches: 12. This CDR3 spans 19 amino acids. The CDR3 DNA is TGTGCCAGCTCACCGGCGACAGGGGGCCCAGAGGTGAGCAATCAGCCCCAGCATTTT. Translated, it gives CASSPATGGPEVSNQPQHF.

This sequence joins TRBV2 and TRBJ1-2, with D maybe TRBD1 (6 bases). The CDR3 totals 14 residues. Germline values: CDR1 SNHLY, CDR2 FYNNEI. V shed 7 bases and J shed 4 bases, with 16 bases lying between them. CDR3 nucleotides: TGTGCCAGCATCCTCACAGGGACGGGCTATGGCTACACCTTC. Translation gives CASILTGTGYGYTF. Drawing the rest from reference TRBV2 and TRBJ1-2, the complete variable domain is EPEVTQTPSHQVTQMGQEVILRCVPISNHLYFYWYRQILGQKVEFLVSFYNNEISEKSEIFDDQFSVERPDGSNFTLKIRSTKLEDSAMYFCASILTGTGYGYTFGSGTRLTVV.

V usage is TRBV12-3 or TRBV12-4 and J usage is TRBJ2-7, with a tentative D call TRBD2 (6 bases). V was trimmed by 6 bases and J by 6 bases, leaving 24 bases between them. This CDR3 is built from 16 residues. This CDR3 is CASSPSGGAHDREQYF. As DNA, the CDR3 is TGTGCCAGCAGCCCCAGTGGCGGGGCTCATGATCGCGAGCAGTACTTC.

The chain is built from TRBV20-1 and TRBJ2-1; D is perhaps TRBD2 (5 bases). The germline gives CDR1 DFQATT, CDR2 SNEGSKA (reference sequence). The germline V and J ends were trimmed by 4 bases and 5 bases, with 6 bases remaining between them. The CDR3 length is 11 residues. CDR3 sequence: CSATGNNEQFF. In nucleotides, the CDR3 is TGCAGTGCTACGGGAAACAATGAGCAGTTCTTC.

The CDR3 reads CASSAQAGGPHEQFF. The CDR3 DNA reads TGTGCCAGCAGCGCCCAAGCGGGGGGGCCCCATGAGCAGTTCTTC. This sequence joins TRBV9 and TRBJ2-1, with TRBD2 matching over 10 bases. The CDR3 length is 15 residues. Germline V gene lookup returns CDR1 SGDLS and CDR2 YYNGEE. V shed 3 bases, J shed 8 bases, and the junction held 8 bases outside the gene matches.

The rearrangement uses TRBV7-9 and TRBJ2-3; no firm D call. The CDR3 runs 15 residues. V was pared by 4 bases and J by 6 bases, with 17 bases between. Per germline, CDR1 SEHNR and CDR2 FQNEAQ (reference sequence). The CDR3 bases are TGTGCCAGCAGCTCAGCTAGGCATTTATGGGATACGCAGTATTTT. This sequence encodes CASSSARHLWDTQYF.

This clonotype was counted a single time. This chain connects TRBV7-9 to TRBJ2-2; the D gene could be TRBD1 or TRBD2 (5 bases each). The germline CDR1 and CDR2 sequences are SEHNR and FQNEAQ (reference sequence). Trimming shortened V by 5 bases and J by 5 bases, and 15 bases separated the two germline ends. This CDR3 region has 15 residues. CDR3 in amino acids: CASSPRGDWTGELFF. The CDR3 DNA sequence: TGTGCCAGCAGCCCTCGGGGCGATTGGACCGGGGAGCTGTTTTTT.

The chain joins TRBV7-8 to TRBJ2-1, with 8 positions matching TRBD2. Trimming took 5 bases from V and 6 from J; bases not matched to a gene: 12. CDR3 size: 16 residues. The V gene's germline CDR1 is SGHVS and CDR2 FQNEAQ. In DNA, the CDR3 is TGTGCCAGCAGCCCTTTCCCAAGCGGGGGAGTCAATGAGCAGTTCTTC. This codes for CASSPFPSGGVNEQFF. The full variable domain, completed using reference TRBV7-8 and TRBJ2-1, is GAGVSQSPRYKVAKRGQDVALRCDPISGHVSLFWYQQALGQGPEFLTYFQNEAQLDKSGLPSDRFFAERPEGSVSTLKIQRTQQEDSAVYLCASSPFPSGGVNEQFFGPGTRLTVL.

The chain recombines TRBV4-1 with TRBJ2-7; D remains ambiguous. Germline CDR1 MGHRA, CDR2 YSYEKL. The CDR3 covers 14 residues. Trimming took 0 bases from V and 0 from J, leaving 6 bases between them. The CDR3 loop is CASSQDGNSYEQYF. The CDR3 DNA follows: TGCGCCAGCAGCCAAGATGGGAACTCCTACGAGCAGTACTTC.

CDR3 bases: TGCAGGGGGGGGGACTCCTACAATGAGCAGTTCTTC. Translating it yields CRGGDSYNEQFF. This chain joins TRBV29-1 and TRBJ2-1; 7 bases are a match to TRBD2. CDR3 length: 12 amino acids. The germline V gene has CDR1 SQVTM and CDR2 ANQGSEA.

The chain links TRBV3-1 to TRBJ2-7; D ambiguous. V was trimmed by 5 bases and J by 3 bases, leaving 14 bases between them. Germline loops: CDR1 LGHDT, CDR2 YNNKEL (reference sequence). The CDR3 totals 14 residues. The CDR3 reads CASSSRTRDYEQYF. CDR3 DNA: TGTGCCAGCAGCTCTAGGACCCGCGACTACGAGCAGTACTTC.

The chain has TRBV12-3 or TRBV12-4 and TRBJ2-6; D call uncertain. The CDR3 spans 16 residues. V was clipped by 0 bases and J by 4 bases, with 10 bases between them. CDR3 bases: TGTGCCAGCAGTTTAGCCCACGTTCTGGGGGCCAACGTCCTGACTTTC. Translating it yields CASSLAHVLGANVLTF.

This clonotype occurred once. The rearrangement links TRBV28 to TRBJ2-1, with 10 bases matching TRBD2. The CDR3 totals 16 residues. Germline CDR1 is MDHEN and CDR2 is SYDVKM. J lost 4 bases, V lost 5 bases, and 8 bases had no gene match. The CDR3 loop reads CASSPSLAGGYNEQFF. As DNA, the CDR3 is TGTGCCAGCAGTCCATCATTAGCGGGGGGATACAATGAGCAGTTCTTC. Complete variable domain (other parts from reference TRBV28 and TRBJ2-1): DVKVTQSSRYLVKRTGEKVFLECVQDMDHENMFWYRQDPGLGLRLIYFSYDVKMKEKGDIPEGYSVSREKKERFSLILESASTNQTSMYLCASSPSLAGGYNEQFFGPGTRLTVL.

The V call is TRBV20-1, the J call TRBJ2-1; D not certain. The germline CDR1 and CDR2 sequences are DFQATT and SNEGSKA (reference sequence). This CDR3 is built from 11 residues. CDR3 amino acids: CRSRSYNEQFF. CDR3 in DNA: TGCAGGTCGCGTAGCTACAATGAGCAGTTCTTC.

The chain combines TRBV5-1 with TRBJ2-5, with unresolved D. The V end was cut by 2 bases, the J end by 1 base, with 12 bases between. CDR1 and CDR2 from the germline V gene are SGHRS and YFSETQ. The CDR3 contains 15 residues. This CDR3 is CASSLDDLGQETQYF. CDR3 bases: TGCGCCAGCAGCTTAGACGACTTGGGCCAAGAGACCCAGTACTTC.

The chain combines TRBV29-1 with TRBJ2-7; 13 positions match TRBD2. The ends lost 3 bases at V and 1 base at J; junction bases unmatched: 3. This CDR3 region has 15 residues. Germline CDR1 and CDR2: SQVTM and ANQGSEA. CDR3 in DNA: TGCAGCGTTGAGACTAGCGGGAGGCCTTCCTACGAGCAGTACTTC. This sequence encodes CSVETSGRPSYEQYF.

The sample holds one count of this clonotype. The V and J genes are TRBV20-1 and TRBJ2-7; D not certain. V lost 6 bases and J 2 bases, leaving 8 bases between the germline ends. Looked up from germline, CDR1 is DFQATT and CDR2 is SNEGSKA (reference sequence). This CDR3 has 11 residues. CDR3 amino acids: CSASETYEQYF. The CDR3 DNA follows: TGCAGTGCCTCAGAAACCTACGAGCAGTACTTC.